This entry concerns a single T cell receptor beta chain. This clonotype was picked up a small number of times. Its antigen specificity is not known. Per-base quality was not reported, and no clone a single base away is much larger than it. Receptors were amplified or captured by 5' RACE. These reads were obtained on an Illumina HiSeq 2500. The second PCR ran for roughly 7 to 11 cycles and used a J-beta primer mix along with a sample-barcoded 5' primer. A template-switch 5' adaptor carrying 12 random nucleotides introduced a unique molecular identifier onto each TCR beta cDNA molecule. At least 2.5 million CDR3-containing paired-end reads were obtained from each sample. First-strand cDNA was synthesized from all RNA with the Mint cDNA synthesis kit, primed by a TRBC-specific oligonucleotide. Following uracil-DNA glycosylase treatment, all cDNA underwent a first 18-cycle PCR with the universal primers M1SS and BC2_uni_R. The study's own analysis went as follows. Each sample was normalized by randomly selecting 1 million high-quality reads, each carrying a distinct molecular identifier. Reads with shared molecular identifiers were discarded instead of being binned into consensus sequences. MiTCR, set to a Q25 quality threshold and the strictest error-elimination algorithm, was used for CDR3 identification, clonotype clustering and error correction. A nonparametric unseen species model with Euler transformation was used to estimate a lower bound on total TCR beta diversity. The public reads were quality trimmed at Q25 with fastp and then assembled into clones with MiXCR by TCRdb, keeping productive beta chains. Each record represents a unique CDR3 protein, reported with the most common genes and DNA among its rows. TCRdb's processing, not the study's, gives the V and J calls here. This sample lists around 940,000 distinct CDR3 sequences; roughly 51% were detected once. The ten most abundant clones make up about a fifth of the sample.

The CDR3 contains 16 residues, cysteine and phenylalanine counted. The only DNA kept is the CDR3, 48 bases in frame from the first base. The germline V gene sets CDR1 to LGHNA and CDR2 to YSLEER. The junction carries 15 bases between V and J, which are trimmed by 3 bases and 1 base respectively. The entry originates in a study of blood T cells in healthy people across ages (dated by TCRdb to the mid-2010s). The study in broad terms: In model experiments, roughly one uniquely barcoded TCR beta cDNA molecule per two T cells was captured by template switching. Using deep sequencing normalized with unique cDNA molecular identifiers, the study measured how TCR beta repertoire diversity changes with age. The donors were divided into four age groups: young (average about 16 years), middle-aged (around 41), aged (about 60) and long-lived (roughly 88). To avoid experimental bias, donors of different ages were spread randomly across the sequencing lanes. Two additional independent replicas of 1 million unique cDNA reads from the same blood draw were analyzed for two donors (one aged 18 to 30 and one aged 80 or older).

The study at large found these results: Compared with the aged group, the long-lived group had more naive CD4+ T cells, fewer expanded clones and increased TCR diversity, suggesting age selection. There was a strong correlation between observed TCR beta diversity and the percentage of naive T cells measured by flow cytometry. Total diversity estimates from one million sequenced T cells were considered lower bounds and underestimates. Because profiling used bulk unsorted PBMCs, naive and antigen-experienced compartments could not be compared conclusively. Donor CMV infection status was unknown, potentially confounding age-related changes in expanded clonotypes. As age increased, observed TCR beta diversity per million T cells dropped in a roughly linear way, and a significant reduction was already evident by age roughly 40.

Donors were under 40 systemically healthy Caucasian individuals from Russia aged roughly 6 to 90 years. Approximately 9 milliliters of peripheral blood were collected from each donor into EDTA-treated Vacutainer tubes. Ficoll-Paque density-gradient centrifugation was used to isolate PBMCs, with at least 6 million per sample. Total RNA, at least 5.5 micrograms per sample, was extracted from PBMCs with Trizol reagent. Naive CD45RAhigh/CD27high T cell percentages were measured by flow cytometry on a PBMC aliquot from every donor. In this chain, TRBV4-3 is recombined with TRBJ1-2; TRBD1 is a weak D gene call, 6 bases matching. The clonotype originates from a woman aged 60-70 years in good health. Sequencing used blood. The CDR3 reads as follows: CASSQGRDTVNYGYTF. Read as DNA, the sequence is TGCGCCAGCAGCCAGGGTCGGGACACAGTTAACTATGGCTACACCTTC.